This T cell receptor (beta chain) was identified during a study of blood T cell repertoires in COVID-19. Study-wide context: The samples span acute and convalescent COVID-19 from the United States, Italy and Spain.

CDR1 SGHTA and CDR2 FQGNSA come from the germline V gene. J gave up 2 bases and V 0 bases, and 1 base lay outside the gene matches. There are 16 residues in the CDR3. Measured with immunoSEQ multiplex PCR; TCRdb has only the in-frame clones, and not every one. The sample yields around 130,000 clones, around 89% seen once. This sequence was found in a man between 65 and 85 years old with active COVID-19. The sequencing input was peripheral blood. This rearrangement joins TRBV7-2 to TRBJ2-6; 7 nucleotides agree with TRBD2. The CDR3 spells CASSLASGTGANVLTF. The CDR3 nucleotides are TGTGCCAGCAGCTTAGCGAGCGGGACTGGGGCCAACGTCCTGACTTTC.